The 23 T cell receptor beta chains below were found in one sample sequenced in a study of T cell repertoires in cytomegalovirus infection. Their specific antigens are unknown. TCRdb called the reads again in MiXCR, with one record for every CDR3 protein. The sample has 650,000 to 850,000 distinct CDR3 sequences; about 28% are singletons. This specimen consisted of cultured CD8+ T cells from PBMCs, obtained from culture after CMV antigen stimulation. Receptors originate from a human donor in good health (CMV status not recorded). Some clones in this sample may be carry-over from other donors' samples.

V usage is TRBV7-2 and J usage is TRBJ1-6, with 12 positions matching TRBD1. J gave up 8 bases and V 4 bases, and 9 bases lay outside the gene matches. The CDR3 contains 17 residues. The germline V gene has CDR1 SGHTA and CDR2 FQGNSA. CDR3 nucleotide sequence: TGTGCCAGCAGCTCAGGCCTCGGGACAGGGGGCTATTCACCCCTCCACTTT. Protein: CASSSGLGTGGYSPLHF.

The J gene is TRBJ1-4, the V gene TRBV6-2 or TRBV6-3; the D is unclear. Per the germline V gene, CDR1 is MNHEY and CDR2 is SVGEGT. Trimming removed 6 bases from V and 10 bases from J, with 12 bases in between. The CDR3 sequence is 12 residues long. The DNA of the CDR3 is TGTGCCAGCAGCCCTTTCCGTGGAAAACTGTTTTTT. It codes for CASSPFRGKLFF.

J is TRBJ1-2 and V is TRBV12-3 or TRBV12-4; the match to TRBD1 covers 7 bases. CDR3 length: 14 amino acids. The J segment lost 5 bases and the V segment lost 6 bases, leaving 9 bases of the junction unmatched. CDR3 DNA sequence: TGTGCCAGCAGCCCCGAGACAGGGAGGTATGGCTACACCTTC. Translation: CASSPETGRYGYTF.

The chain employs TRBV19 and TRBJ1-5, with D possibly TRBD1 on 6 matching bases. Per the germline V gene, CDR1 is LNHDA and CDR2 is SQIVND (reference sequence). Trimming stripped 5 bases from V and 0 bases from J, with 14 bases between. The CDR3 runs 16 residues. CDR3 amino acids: CASSGFDRNSNQPQHF. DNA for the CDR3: TGTGCCAGTAGTGGGTTCGACAGGAATAGCAATCAGCCCCAGCATTTT.

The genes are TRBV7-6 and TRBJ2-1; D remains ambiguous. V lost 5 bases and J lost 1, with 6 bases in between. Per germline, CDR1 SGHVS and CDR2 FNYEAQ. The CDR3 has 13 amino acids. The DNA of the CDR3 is TGTGCCAGCAGCCGTGTATCCTACAATGAGCAGTTCTTC. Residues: CASSRVSYNEQFF.

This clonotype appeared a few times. CDR3 residues: CASSYSTSGGFDEQFF. CDR3 coding DNA: TGTGCCAGCAGTTACTCTACTAGCGGGGGATTCGATGAGCAGTTCTTC. The chain combines TRBV6-2 or TRBV6-3 with TRBJ2-1; 11 positions match TRBD2. Germline CDR1 MNHEY, CDR2 SVGEGT. J lost 8 bases, V lost 0 bases, and 6 bases had no gene match. This CDR3 has 16 residues.

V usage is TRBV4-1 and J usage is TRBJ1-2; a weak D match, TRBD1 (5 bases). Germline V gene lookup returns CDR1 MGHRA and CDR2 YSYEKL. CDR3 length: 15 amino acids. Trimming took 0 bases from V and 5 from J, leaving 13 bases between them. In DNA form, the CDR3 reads TGCGCCAGCAGCCAAGATCTCTCGGGGGGGTATGGCTACACCTTC. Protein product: CASSQDLSGGYGYTF.

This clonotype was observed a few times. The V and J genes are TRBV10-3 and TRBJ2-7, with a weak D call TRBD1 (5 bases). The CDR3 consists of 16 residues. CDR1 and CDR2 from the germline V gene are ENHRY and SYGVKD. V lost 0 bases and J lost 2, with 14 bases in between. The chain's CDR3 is CAISESGRDPTYEQYV. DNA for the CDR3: TGTGCCATCAGTGAGTCGGGCAGGGATCCAACCTACGAGCAGTACGTC.

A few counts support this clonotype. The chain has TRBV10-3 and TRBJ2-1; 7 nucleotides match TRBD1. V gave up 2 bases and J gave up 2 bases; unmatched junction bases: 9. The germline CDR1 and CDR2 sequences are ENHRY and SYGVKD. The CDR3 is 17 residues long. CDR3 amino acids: CAISEPGQRSPYNEQFF. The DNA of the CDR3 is TGTGCCATCAGTGAGCCGGGACAGCGCTCCCCCTACAATGAGCAGTTCTTC.

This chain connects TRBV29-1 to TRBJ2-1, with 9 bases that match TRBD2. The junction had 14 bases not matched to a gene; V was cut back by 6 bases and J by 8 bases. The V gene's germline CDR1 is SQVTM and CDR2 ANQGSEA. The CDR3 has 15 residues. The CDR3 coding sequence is TGCAGCGTGTGCGGCGGGGGACTAGCTCGAGATGAGCAGTTCTTC. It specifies CSVCGGGLARDEQFF.

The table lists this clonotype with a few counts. The CDR3 sequence: CATSRVGRVSAGELFF. The CDR3 DNA follows: TGTGCCACCAGCAGAGTTGGCAGGGTCAGCGCCGGGGAGCTGTTTTTT. The J gene is TRBJ2-2, the V gene TRBV15; TRBD1 is a possible D gene (5 bases). Trimming left V 1 base short and J 6 bases short, with 15 bases between. CDR3 size: 16 residues. Per germline, CDR1 LNHNV and CDR2 YYDKDF (reference sequence). The full variable domain, rest sourced from reference TRBV15 and TRBJ2-2, is DAMVIQNPRYQVTQFGKPVTLSCSQTLNHNVMYWYQQKSSQAPKLLFHYYDKDFNNEADTPDNFQSRRPNTSFCFLDIRSPGLGDTAMYLCATSRVGRVSAGELFFGEGSRLTVL.

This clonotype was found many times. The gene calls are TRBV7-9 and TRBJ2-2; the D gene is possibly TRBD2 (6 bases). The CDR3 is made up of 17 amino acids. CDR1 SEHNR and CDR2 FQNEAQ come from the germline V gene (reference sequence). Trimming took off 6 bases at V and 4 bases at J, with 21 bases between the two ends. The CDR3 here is CASRSPGTPALTGELFF. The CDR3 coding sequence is TGTGCCAGCAGATCTCCCGGGACTCCAGCCCTCACCGGGGAGCTGTTTTTT.

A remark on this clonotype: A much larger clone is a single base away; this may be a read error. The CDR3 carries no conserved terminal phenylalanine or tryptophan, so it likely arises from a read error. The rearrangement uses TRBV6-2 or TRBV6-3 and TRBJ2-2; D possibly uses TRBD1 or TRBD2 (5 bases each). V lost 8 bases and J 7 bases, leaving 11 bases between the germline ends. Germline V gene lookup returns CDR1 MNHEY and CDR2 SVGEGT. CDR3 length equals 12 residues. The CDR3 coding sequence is TGTGCCAGCGAGGGGCTCCACGGGGAGCTGTTTTCT. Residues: CASEGLHGELFS.

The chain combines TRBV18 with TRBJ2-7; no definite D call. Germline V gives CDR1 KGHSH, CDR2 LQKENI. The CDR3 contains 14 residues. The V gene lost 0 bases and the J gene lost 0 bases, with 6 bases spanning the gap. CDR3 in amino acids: CASSPPQSSYEQYF. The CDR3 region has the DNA TGTGCCAGCTCACCACCGCAGAGCTCCTACGAGCAGTACTTC.

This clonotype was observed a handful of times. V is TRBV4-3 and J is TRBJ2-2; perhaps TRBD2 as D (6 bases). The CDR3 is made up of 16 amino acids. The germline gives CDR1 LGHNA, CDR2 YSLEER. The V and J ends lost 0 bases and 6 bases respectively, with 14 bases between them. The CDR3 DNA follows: TGCGCCAGCAGCCAAGATTTCCGGGGGTCGGCCGGGGAGCTGTTTTTT. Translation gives CASSQDFRGSAGELFF.

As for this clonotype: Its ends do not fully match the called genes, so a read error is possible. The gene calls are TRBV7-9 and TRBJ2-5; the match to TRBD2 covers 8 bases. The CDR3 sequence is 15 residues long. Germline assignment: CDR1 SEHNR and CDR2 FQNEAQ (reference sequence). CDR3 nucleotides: TGTGTCAGCAGCTCATTGGCGGGGGGTGAAGAGACCCAGTACTTC. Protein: CVSSSLAGGEETQYF.

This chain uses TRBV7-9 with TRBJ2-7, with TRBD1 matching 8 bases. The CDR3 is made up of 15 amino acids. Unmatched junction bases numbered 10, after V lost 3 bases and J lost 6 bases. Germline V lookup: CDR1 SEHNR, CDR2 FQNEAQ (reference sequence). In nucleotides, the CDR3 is TGTGCCAGCAGCTTGGGGACAGGTTTATTCCGCGAGCAGTACTTC. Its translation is CASSLGTGLFREQYF.

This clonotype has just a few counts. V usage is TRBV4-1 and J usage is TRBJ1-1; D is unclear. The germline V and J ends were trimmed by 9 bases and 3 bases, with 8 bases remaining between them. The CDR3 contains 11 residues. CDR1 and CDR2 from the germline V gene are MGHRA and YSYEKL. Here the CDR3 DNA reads TGCGCCAGTAGCGAGGACACTGAAGCTTTCTTT. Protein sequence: CASSEDTEAFF.

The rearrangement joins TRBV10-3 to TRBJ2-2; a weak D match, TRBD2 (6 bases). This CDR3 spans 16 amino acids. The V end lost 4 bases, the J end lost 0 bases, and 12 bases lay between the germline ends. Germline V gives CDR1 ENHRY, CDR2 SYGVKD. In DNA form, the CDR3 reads TGTGCCATCAGTGGGGGAGGAGACACGAACACCGGGGAGCTGTTTTTT. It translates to CAISGGGDTNTGELFF.

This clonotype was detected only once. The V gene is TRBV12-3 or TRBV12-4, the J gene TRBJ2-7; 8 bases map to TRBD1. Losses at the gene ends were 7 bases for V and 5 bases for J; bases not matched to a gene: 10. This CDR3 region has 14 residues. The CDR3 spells CASTSGGARDEQYF. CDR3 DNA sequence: TGTGCCAGCACTTCAGGGGGCGCGAGGGACGAGCAGTACTTC.

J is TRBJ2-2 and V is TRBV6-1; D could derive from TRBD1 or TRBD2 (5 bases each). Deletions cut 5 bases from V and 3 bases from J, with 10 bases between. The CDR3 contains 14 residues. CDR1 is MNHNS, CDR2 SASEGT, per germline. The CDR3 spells CASSPGPDTGELFF. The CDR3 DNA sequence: TGTGCCAGCAGTCCGGGGCCGGACACCGGGGAGCTGTTTTTT.

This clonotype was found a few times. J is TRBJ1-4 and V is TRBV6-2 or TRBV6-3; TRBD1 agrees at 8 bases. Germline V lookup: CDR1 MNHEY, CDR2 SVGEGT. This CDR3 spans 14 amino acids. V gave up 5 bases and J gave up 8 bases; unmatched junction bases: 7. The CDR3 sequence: CASSLPTGEEKLFF. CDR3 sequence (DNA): TGTGCCAGCAGTCTCCCGACAGGGGAAGAAAAACTGTTTTTT.

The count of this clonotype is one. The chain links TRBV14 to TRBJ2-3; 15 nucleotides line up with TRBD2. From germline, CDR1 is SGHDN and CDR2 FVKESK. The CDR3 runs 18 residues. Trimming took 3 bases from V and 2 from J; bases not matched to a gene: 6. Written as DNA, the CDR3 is TGTGCCAGCAGCCATCGAGGACTAGCGGGGGGGGACACAGATACGCAGTATTTT. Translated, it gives CASSHRGLAGGDTDTQYF.